Below, 4 T cell receptor beta chains from the same sample are listed, as sequenced in a study of blood T cell repertoires in COVID-19. Clones were sequenced by immunoSEQ multiplex PCR, and TCRdb holds only the in-frame ones, with some missing. The sample lists around 200,000 clones, less than 85% occurring once. Sequencing was performed on peripheral blood. The receptors stem from a human donor in a cohort sampled during active COVID-19.

This clone appeared once. The rearrangement links TRBV11-1 to TRBJ2-1; 7 bases line up with TRBD1. CDR1 and CDR2 from the germline V gene are SGHAT and FQDESV (reference sequence). This CDR3 region has 15 residues. Unmatched junction bases numbered 9, after V lost 5 bases and J lost 5 bases. The DNA of the CDR3 is TGTGCCAGCAGCGCCGACAGGGCCGGAAACAATGAGCAGTTCTTC. This translates into CASSADRAGNNEQFF.

This clone was picked up a small number of times. The V call is TRBV30, the J call TRBJ2-7, with D possibly matching TRBD2 (6 bases). CDR3 length: 17 residues. The germline gives CDR1 GTSNPN, CDR2 SVGIG (reference sequence). V lost 0 bases and J 2 bases, leaving 20 bases between the germline ends. CDR3 region: CAWSVLGELAGTYEQYF. CDR3 DNA: TGTGCCTGGAGTGTACTGGGGGAACTAGCTGGTACCTACGAGCAGTACTTC.

DNA of the CDR3: TGTGCCAGCAGCTTAGAACAGGGGGCAAGTGTGTCCTACAATGAGCAGTTCTTC. As protein: CASSLEQGASVSYNEQFF. The chain uses TRBV7-6 and TRBJ2-1; 9 bases fit TRBD1. CDR1 and CDR2 (germline): SGHVS, FNYEAQ. This CDR3 region has 18 residues. Germline trimming cut 1 base from V and 1 base from J; bases unmatched to any gene: 8.

The CDR3 DNA follows: TGTGCCAGTAGGTTGGTCAGCTCGGGTGGCTACACCTTC. Encoded protein: CASRLVSSGGYTF. The chain uses TRBV19 and TRBJ1-2, with unresolved D. The CDR3 is 13 residues long. V lost 6 bases and J 7 bases, leaving 15 bases between the germline ends. From germline, CDR1 is LNHDA and CDR2 SQIVND (reference sequence).